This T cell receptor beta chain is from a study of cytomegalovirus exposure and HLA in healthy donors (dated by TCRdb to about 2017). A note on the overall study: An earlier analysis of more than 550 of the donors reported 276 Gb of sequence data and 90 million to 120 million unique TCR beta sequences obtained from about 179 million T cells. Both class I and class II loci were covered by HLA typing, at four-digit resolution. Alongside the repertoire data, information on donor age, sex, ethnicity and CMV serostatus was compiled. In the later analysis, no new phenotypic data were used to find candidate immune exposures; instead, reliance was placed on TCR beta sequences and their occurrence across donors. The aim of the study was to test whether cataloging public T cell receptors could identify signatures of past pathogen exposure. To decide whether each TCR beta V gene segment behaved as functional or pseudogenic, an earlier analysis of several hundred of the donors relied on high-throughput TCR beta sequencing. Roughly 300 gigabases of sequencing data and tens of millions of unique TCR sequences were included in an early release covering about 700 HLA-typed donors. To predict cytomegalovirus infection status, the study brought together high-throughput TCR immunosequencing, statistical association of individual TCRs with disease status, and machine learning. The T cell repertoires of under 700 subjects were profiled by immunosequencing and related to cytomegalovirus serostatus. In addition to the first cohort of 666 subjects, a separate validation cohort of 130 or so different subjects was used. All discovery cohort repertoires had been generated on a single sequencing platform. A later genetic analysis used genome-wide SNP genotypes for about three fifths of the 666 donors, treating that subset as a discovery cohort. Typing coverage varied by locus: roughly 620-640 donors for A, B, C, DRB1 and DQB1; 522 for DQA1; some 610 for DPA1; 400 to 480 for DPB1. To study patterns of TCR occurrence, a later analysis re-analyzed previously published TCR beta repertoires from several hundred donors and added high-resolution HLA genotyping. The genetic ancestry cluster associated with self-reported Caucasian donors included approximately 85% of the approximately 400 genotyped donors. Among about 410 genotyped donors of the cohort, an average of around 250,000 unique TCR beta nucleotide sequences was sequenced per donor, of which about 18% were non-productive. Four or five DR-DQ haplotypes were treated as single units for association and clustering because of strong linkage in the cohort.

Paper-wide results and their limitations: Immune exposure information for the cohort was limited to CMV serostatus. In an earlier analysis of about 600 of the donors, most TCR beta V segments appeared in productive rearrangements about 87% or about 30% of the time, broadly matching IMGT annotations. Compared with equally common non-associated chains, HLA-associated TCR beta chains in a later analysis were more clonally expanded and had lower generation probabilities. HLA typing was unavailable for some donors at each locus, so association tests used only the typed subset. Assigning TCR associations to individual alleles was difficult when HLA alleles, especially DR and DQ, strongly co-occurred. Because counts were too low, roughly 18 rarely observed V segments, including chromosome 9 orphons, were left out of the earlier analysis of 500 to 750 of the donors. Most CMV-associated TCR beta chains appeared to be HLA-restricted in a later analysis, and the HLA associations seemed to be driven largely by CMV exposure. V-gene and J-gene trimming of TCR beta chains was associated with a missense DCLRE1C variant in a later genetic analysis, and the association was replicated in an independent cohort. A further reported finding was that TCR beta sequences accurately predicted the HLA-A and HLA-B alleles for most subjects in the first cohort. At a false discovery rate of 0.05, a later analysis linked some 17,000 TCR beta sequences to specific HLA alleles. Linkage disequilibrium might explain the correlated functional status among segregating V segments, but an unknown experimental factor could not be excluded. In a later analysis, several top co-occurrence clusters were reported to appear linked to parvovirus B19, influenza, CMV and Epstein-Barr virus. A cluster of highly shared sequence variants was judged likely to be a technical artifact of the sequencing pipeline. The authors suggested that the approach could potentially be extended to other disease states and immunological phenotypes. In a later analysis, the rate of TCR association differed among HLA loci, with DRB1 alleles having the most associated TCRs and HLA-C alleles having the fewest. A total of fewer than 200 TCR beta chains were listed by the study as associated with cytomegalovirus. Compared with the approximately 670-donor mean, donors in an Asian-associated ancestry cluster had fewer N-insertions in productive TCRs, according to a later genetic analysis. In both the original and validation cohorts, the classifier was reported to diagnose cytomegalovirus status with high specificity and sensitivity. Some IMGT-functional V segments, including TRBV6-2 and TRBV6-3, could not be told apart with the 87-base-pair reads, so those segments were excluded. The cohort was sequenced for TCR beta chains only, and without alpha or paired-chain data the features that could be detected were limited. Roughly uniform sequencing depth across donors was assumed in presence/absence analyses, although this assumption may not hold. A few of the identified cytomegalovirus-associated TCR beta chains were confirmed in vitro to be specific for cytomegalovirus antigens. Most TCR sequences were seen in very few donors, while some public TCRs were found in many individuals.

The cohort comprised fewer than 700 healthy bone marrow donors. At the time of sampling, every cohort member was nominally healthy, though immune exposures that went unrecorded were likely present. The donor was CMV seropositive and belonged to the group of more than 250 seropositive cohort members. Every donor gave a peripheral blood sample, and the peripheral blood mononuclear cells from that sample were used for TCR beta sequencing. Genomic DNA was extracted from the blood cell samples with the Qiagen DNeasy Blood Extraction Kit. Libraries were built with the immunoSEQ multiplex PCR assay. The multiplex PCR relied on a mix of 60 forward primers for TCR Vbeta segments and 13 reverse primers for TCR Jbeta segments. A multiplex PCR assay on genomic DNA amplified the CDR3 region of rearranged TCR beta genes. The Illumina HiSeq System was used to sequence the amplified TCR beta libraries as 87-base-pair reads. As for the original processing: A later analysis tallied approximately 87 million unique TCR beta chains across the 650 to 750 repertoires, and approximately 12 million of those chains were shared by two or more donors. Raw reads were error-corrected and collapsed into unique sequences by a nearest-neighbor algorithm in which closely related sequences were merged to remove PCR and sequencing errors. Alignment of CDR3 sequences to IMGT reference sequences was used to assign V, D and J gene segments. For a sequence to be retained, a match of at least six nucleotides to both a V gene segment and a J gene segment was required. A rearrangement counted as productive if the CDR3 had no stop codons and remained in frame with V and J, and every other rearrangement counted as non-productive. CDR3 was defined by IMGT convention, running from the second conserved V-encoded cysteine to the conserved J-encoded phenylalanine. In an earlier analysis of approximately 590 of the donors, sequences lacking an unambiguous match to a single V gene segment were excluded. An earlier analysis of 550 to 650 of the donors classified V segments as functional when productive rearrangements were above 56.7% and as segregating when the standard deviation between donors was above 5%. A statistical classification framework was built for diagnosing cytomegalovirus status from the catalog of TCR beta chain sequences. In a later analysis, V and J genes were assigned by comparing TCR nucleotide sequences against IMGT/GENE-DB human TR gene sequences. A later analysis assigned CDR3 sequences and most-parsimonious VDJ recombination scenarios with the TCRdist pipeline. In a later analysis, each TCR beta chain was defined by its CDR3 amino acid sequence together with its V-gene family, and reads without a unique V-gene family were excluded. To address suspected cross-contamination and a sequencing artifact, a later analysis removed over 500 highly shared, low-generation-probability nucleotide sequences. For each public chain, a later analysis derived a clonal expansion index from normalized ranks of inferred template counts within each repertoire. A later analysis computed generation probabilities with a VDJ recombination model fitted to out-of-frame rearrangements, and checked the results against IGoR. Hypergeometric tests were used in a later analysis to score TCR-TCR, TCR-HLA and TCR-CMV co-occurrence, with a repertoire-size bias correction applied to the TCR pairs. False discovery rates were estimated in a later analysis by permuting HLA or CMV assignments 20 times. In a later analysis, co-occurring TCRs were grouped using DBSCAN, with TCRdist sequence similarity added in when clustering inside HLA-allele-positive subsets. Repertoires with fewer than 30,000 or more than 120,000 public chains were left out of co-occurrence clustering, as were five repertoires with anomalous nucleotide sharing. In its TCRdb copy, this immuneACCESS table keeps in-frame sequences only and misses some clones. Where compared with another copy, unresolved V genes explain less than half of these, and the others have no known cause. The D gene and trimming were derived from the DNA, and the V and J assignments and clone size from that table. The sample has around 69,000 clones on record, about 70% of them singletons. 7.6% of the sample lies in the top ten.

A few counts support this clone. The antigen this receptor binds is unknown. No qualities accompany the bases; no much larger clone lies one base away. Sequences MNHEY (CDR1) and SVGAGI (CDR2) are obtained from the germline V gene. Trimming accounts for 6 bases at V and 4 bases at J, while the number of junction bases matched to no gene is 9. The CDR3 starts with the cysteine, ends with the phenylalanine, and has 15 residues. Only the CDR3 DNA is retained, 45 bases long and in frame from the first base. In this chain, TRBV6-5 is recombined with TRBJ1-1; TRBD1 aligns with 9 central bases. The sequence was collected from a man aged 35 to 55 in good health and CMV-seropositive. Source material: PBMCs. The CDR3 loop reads CASSAPGTGFTEAFF. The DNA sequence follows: TGTGCCAGCAGCGCCCCCGGGACAGGGTTCACTGAAGCTTTCTTT.